This T cell receptor beta chain derives from a study of T cells in Graves' hyperthyroidism and ophthalmopathy. Broader study findings: The model forecast ophthalmopathy, anticipating it by a median around 6.9 months before onset.

Regions amplified from RNA transcripts were the TCR beta CDR3 regions. In the first-round RT-PCR of the TCR CDR3, the HTBI primer set was used. TCRdb re-analysed the multiplex PCR reads in MiXCR, keeping a single row per CDR3 protein. The data hold approximately 28,000 distinct CDR3 sequences, with around 40% observed a single time. Diagnosis of hyperthyroidism was new in patients aged 18 to 65, and its duration was under 2 months. Notes on this clonotype: Its antigen is currently unknown.

Trimming took 6 bases from V and 3 from J, leaving 9 bases between them. CDR1 is KGHDR, CDR2 SFDVKD, per germline. The CDR3 is 13 amino acids. Sequences were obtained from blood. The TCR comes from a woman in her 30s with Graves' hyperthyroidism. V usage is TRBV24-1 and J usage is TRBJ2-3; unclear D gene. The CDR3 nucleotides read TGTGCCACCAGTTTGGCATTGACAGATACGCAGTATTTT. Residues: CATSLALTDTQYF.